This is a list of T cell receptor beta chains from one sample in a study of identical twins. TCRdb re-called the 5' RACE reads with MiXCR, one entry per CDR3 protein. The data contain nearly 250,000 distinct CDR3 sequences, roughly 7% of them singletons. These sequences were also reported in another study, on yellow fever vaccine responses in identical twins.

Material for sequencing was memory (CD45RO+) T cells sorted from blood. Receptors originate from a woman aged 18-29 years in good health. CDR3s include the opening cysteine and the closing phenylalanine or tryptophan. The order of the fields is clone size, J gene, V gene, D gene, CDR3 protein, CDR3 DNA. A D gene is named only where the DNA matches it firmly. Only some rows state a clone size, as once, few, many or a class for expanded clones.

-	TRBJ1-2	TRBV11-2	-	CASSPGTATNYGYTF	TGTGCCAGCAGCCCGGGGACGGCTACTAACTATGGCTACACCTTC
few	TRBJ1-2	TRBV5-6	TRBD1	CASSFGQAYYGYTF	TGTGCCAGCAGCTTCGGACAGGCCTATTATGGCTACACCTTC
many	TRBJ1-1	TRBV10-3	-	CAIRDPGGRSEAFF	TGTGCCATCAGGGACCCGGGGGGTAGGAGTGAAGCTTTCTTT
few	TRBJ2-4	TRBV29-1	-	CSVVGTPGNIQYF	TGCAGCGTTGTAGGGACCCCGGGAAACATTCAGTACTTC
many	TRBJ2-1	TRBV5-1	TRBD2	CASSLALAGGAGNEQFF	TGCGCCAGCAGCTTGGCTCTAGCGGGAGGAGCGGGTAATGAGCAGTTCTTC
few	TRBJ2-5	TRBV20-1	-	CSATKTGFRETQYF	TGCAGTGCTACTAAAACAGGGTTTCGAGAGACCCAGTACTTC
-	TRBJ2-1	TRBV27	TRBD1	CASEGRGQNNEQFF	TGTGCCAGCGAAGGTAGGGGACAGAACAATGAGCAGTTCTTC
-	TRBJ2-3	TRBV12-3/TRBV12-4	TRBD2	CASSLRASGRFGDTQYF	TGTGCCAGCAGTTTAAGGGCTAGCGGGAGGTTCGGAGATACGCAGTATTTT
many	TRBJ1-1	TRBV12-3/TRBV12-4	-	CASSFAGDAEAFF	TGTGCCAGCAGTTTCGCAGGGGACGCTGAAGCTTTCTTT
few	TRBJ2-2	TRBV5-6	TRBD1	CASSLGRQGVKLFF	TGTGCCAGCAGCTTAGGGCGACAGGGTGTGAAGCTGTTTTTT